This T cell receptor (beta chain) was captured in a study of CD8 T cells in Susac syndrome. From blood CD8+ and CD4+ T cells, the TCR beta chain was sequenced. Random-hexamer reverse transcription was applied to roughly 0.5 to 1 ug RNA. An immunoSEQ multiplex PCR generated amplified TCR beta CDR3 products spanning 54 Vbeta and 13 Jbeta. TCRdb reprocessed the immunoSEQ multiplex PCR reads with MiXCR, giving one entry per CDR3 protein. This table holds 150,000 to 200,000 distinct CDR3 sequences, around 94% found once. The germline V gene encodes CDR1 DFQATT and CDR2 SNEGSKA (reference sequence). V gave up 6 bases and J gave up 4 bases; unmatched junction bases: 7. The CDR3 length is 13 residues.

The clonotype originates from a human donor in good health. The sequenced material came from CD4+ T cells from PBMCs. The chain carries TRBV20-1 and TRBJ2-3, with 7 bases identical to TRBD1. The CDR3 is CSAILQGSDTQYF. CDR3 sequence (DNA): TGCAGTGCAATCTTACAGGGGTCAGATACGCAGTATTTT.